This T cell receptor beta chain was observed in a study of T-cell reconstitution after alpha-beta-depleted transplantation in children (dated by TCRdb to the mid-2010s). A note on the overall study: Using TCR repertoire profiling, the study quantitatively followed how T-cell immune reconstitution unfolded in children after TCRalphabeta/CD19-depleted allogeneic hematopoietic cell transplantation.

In light of the paper, this sample's treatment or condition label describes: allogeneic hematopoietic cell transplantation with graft depleted of TCRalphabeta T cells and CD19 B cells. TCRalphabeta/CD19-depleted allogeneic hematopoietic cell grafts were given to the transplant recipients, all of whom were children. This clonotype was seen at least ten times. This clone's antigen is unknown. No much larger clone is present one base from it, and per-base qualities are unavailable. Libraries were built with PCR. Sequencing was performed on an Illumina HiSeq 2500. TCR libraries were prepared with molecular barcoding, using unique molecular identifiers to normalize TCRbeta repertoire quantification. TCRdb applied fastp at Q25 and MiXCR to the public reads, then kept only in-frame beta chains. Every CDR3 protein is listed once, alongside the most common genes and DNA of its rows. In all, the sample holds about 170,000 distinct CDR3 sequences, and 11% of those were seen once. Together, the top ten hold about 13% of the sample.

General study outcomes and caveats: About two months after transplant, the apparently early recovery of alphabetaT-cell counts reportedly depended on just several hundred clones that had expanded rapidly and came from non-depleted graft cells. In some patients, the high TCRbeta diversity seen at day 60 was put down to recipient T cells and intrathymic progenitors that had survived conditioning. Over subsequent months, a decline in hyperexpanded clone frequencies was noted, and after one year, T-cell counts and TCRbeta diversity were mostly ascribed to newly produced T cells.

The germline V gene provides CDR1 ENHRY and CDR2 SYGVKD. V and J are trimmed by 5 bases and 6 bases, and the gene matches miss 9 bases of the junction. The CDR3 runs 14 amino acids, cysteine and phenylalanine included. Of all the DNA, just the CDR3 is kept, 42 bases in frame from base 1. The V and J segments used are TRBV10-3 and TRBJ1-2; a stretch of 7 junction bases matches TRBD1. The sample in question was PBMCs, obtained before TCRalphabeta/CD19-depleted stem cell transplant. This clonotype was sampled from a boy aged 2 to 10 with acute myeloid leukemia, due to receive a stem cell transplant. At the DNA level, the sequence is TGTGCCATCAGTTCACAACAGGGGCAGAATGGCTACACCTTC. Its translation reads: CAISSQQGQNGYTF.